The 18 T cell receptor beta chains below come from one sample, sequenced in a study of T cells in Graves' hyperthyroidism and ophthalmopathy. Amplification of TCR beta CDR3 regions used RNA as the template. The HTBI primer set served for first-round RT-PCR of the TCR CDR3. TCRdb reprocessed the multiplex PCR reads via MiXCR and lists one record per CDR3 protein. This sample has over 400,000 distinct CDR3 sequences, with approximately 15% found just once. What was sequenced was blood. Receptor source: a man between 18 and 29 years old with Graves' ophthalmopathy.

The chain joins TRBV3-1 to TRBJ1-1; D may be TRBD1 (5 bases). Germline CDR1 reads LGHDT; CDR2 reads YNNKEL (reference sequence). Trimming shortened V by 1 base and J by 10 bases, and 13 bases separated the two germline ends. The CDR3 is 13 amino acids. CDR3: CASSQGLTRGAFF. The CDR3 nucleotides read TGTGCCAGCAGCCAAGGTCTAACGAGGGGAGCTTTCTTT.

There are many counts of this clonotype. The V call is TRBV13, the J call TRBJ2-7; D may be TRBD2 (7 bases). Between the trimmed V and J ends, which lost 8 bases and 4 bases, there was a span of 15 bases. The CDR3 totals 13 residues. The germline V gene has CDR1 PRHDT and CDR2 FYEKMQ (reference sequence). The CDR3 region has the DNA TGTGCCAGCGGAGGGGGGGGCTCGTACGAGCAGTACTTC. Its translation: CASGGGGSYEQYF.

In this sample, this clonotype turned up a few times. The chain is built from TRBV10-3 and TRBJ1-1; the D gene is possibly TRBD1 (5 bases). Germline CDR1 reads ENHRY; CDR2 reads SYGVKD. This CDR3 has 14 residues. V lost 4 bases and J lost 7, with 16 bases in between. The CDR3: CAISVGLSGVEAFF. For the CDR3, the DNA is TGTGCCATCAGTGTAGGGCTTTCGGGGGTTGAAGCTTTCTTT.

This clonotype was detected many times. The rearrangement links TRBV20-1 to TRBJ2-1; 11 nucleotides line up with TRBD1. There are 14 residues in the CDR3. Germline loops: CDR1 DFQATT, CDR2 SNEGSKA (reference sequence). Unmatched junction bases numbered 6, after V lost 5 bases and J lost 6 bases. The CDR3 sequence is CSAEGTGGFNEQFF. The CDR3, as DNA: TGCAGTGCTGAGGGGACAGGGGGTTTCAATGAGCAGTTCTTC.

This chain uses TRBV4-1 with TRBJ2-1; 11 bases align to TRBD2. Germline V CDR1 and CDR2: MGHRA, YSYEKL. Trimming took 6 bases from V and 8 from J; bases not matched to a gene: 6. The CDR3 contains 14 residues. The CDR3: CASRGTSGGDEQFF. The CDR3 DNA reads as TGCGCCAGCAGAGGGACTAGCGGCGGTGATGAGCAGTTCTTC.

The chain employs TRBV5-1 and TRBJ2-2; D possibly corresponds to TRBD2 (5 bases). Trimming removed 0 bases at V and 5 bases at J, with 11 bases between. CDR3 length: 15 amino acids. Germline CDR1 is SGHRS and CDR2 is YFSETQ. This chain's CDR3 is CASSLVPGKTGELFF. Here the CDR3 DNA reads TGCGCCAGCAGCTTGGTCCCGGGAAAGACCGGGGAGCTGTTTTTT.

This chain uses TRBV6-1 with TRBJ2-7, with TRBD1 matching over 8 bases. The ends lost 7 bases at V and 2 bases at J; junction bases unmatched: 7. The CDR3 is 14 amino acids. Germline values: CDR1 MNHNS, CDR2 SASEGT. The CDR3 here is CASILDRGPYEQYF. The CDR3 DNA follows: TGTGCCAGCATTCTTGACAGGGGCCCCTACGAGCAGTACTTC.

There are a few counts of this clonotype. The chain combines TRBV7-9 with TRBJ2-2, with 10 nucleotides matching TRBD1. Trimming took 5 bases from V and 4 from J; bases not matched to a gene: 16. The CDR3 spans 19 residues. Looked up from germline, CDR1 is SEHNR and CDR2 is FQNEAQ (reference sequence). The CDR3 is CASSPLTSRQGARTGELFF. CDR3 coding DNA: TGTGCCAGCAGCCCTTTAACATCTAGACAGGGGGCCCGCACCGGGGAGCTGTTTTTT.

This clonotype came up many times. The chain combines TRBV20-1 with TRBJ2-5; 8 positions agree with TRBD2. This CDR3 spans 14 amino acids. J was trimmed by 4 bases and V by 2 bases; bases with no gene match: 6. Germline V gene sequence: CDR1 DFQATT, CDR2 SNEGSKA (reference sequence). The CDR3 loop is CSARTAGVLETQYF. DNA for the CDR3: TGCAGTGCTAGAACAGCGGGAGTCTTAGAGACCCAGTACTTC.

This clonotype appeared many times. DNA for the CDR3: TGTGCCAGCAGTGATGGAGGTCAGCCCCAGCATTTT. It translates to CASSDGGQPQHF. V is TRBV2 and J is TRBJ1-5; D unresolved. The CDR3 spans 12 residues. Germline V gene sequence: CDR1 SNHLY, CDR2 FYNNEI. Trimming removed 3 bases at V and 6 bases at J, with 6 bases between.

The sample holds a few counts of this clonotype. The chain links TRBV5-5 to TRBJ2-2; D gene uncertain. The CDR3 is 14 residues long. Germline V gene sequence: CDR1 SGHKS, CDR2 YYEKEE (reference sequence). V dropped 1 base and J dropped 6 bases, with 10 bases sitting between them. The CDR3 loop reads CASSLWGNPGELFF. In DNA, the CDR3 is TGTGCCAGCAGCTTGTGGGGAAATCCCGGGGAGCTGTTTTTT. The variable domain in full, completed from reference TRBV5-5 and TRBJ2-2, reads DAGVTQSPTHLIKTRGQQVTLRCSPISGHKSVSWYQQVLGQGPQFIFQYYEKEERGRGNFPDRFSARQFPNYSSELNVNALLLGDSALYLCASSLWGNPGELFFGEGSRLTVL.

Of note for this clonotype: Being one base from a much bigger clone, this may be a read error. The CDR3 here is CASHRGRGRNEQYF. CDR3 DNA: TGTGCCAGCCATAGAGGCAGGGGGCGGAATGAGCAGTACTTC. The V gene is TRBV6-1, the J gene TRBJ2-1; 8 nucleotides match TRBD1. Gene TRBJ2-7 matches the end of the DNA better, so the J call may be wrong. CDR1 is MNHNS, CDR2 SASEGT, per germline. This CDR3 is 14 amino acids long.

The sample holds a few counts of this clonotype. The V and J genes are TRBV6-2 or TRBV6-3 and TRBJ2-7, with no clear D. The ends were cut back, 2 bases at V and 6 bases at J, with 2 bases in the middle. The CDR3 is 10 amino acids. Germline-derived CDR1 and CDR2 are MNHEY and SVGEGT. CDR3 loop: CASSYGEQYF. The CDR3, as DNA: TGTGCCAGCAGTTACGGCGAGCAGTACTTC.

The chain uses TRBV6-5 and TRBJ1-2; 10 bases fit TRBD1. V lost 2 bases to trimming and J lost 8 bases; unmatched junction nucleotides: 5. Germline V CDR1 and CDR2: MNHEY, SVGAGI. The CDR3 runs to 14 residues. CDR3 in DNA: TGTGCCAGCAGTTACGTGGGACAGGGGTTGGGCTACACCTTC. Amino acid sequence: CASSYVGQGLGYTF.

CDR3 nucleotides: TGCAGCGCCAACAGGGGTTTTGGAAACACCATATATTTT. As protein: CSANRGFGNTIYF. The chain links TRBV29-1 to TRBJ1-3, with TRBD1 matching over 7 bases. The CDR3 contains 13 residues. J gave up 3 bases and V 7 bases, and 6 bases lay outside the gene matches. CDR1 is SQVTM, CDR2 ANQGSEA, per germline. Drawing the rest from reference TRBV29-1 and TRBJ1-3, the complete variable domain is SAVISQKPSRDICQRGTSLTIQCQVDSQVTMMFWYRQQPGQSLTLIATANQGSEATYESGFVIDKFPISRPNLTFSTLTVSNMSPEDSSIYLCSANRGFGNTIYFGEGSWLTVV.

The table lists this clonotype with a few counts. V and J are TRBV20-1 and TRBJ2-2; D may be TRBD2 (6 bases). Germline CDR1 reads DFQATT; CDR2 reads SNEGSKA (reference sequence). Trimming cost V 5 bases and J 4 bases, with 20 bases left between them. This CDR3 has 16 amino acids. The CDR3 loop is CSAPGPSGLSTGELFF. CDR3 sequence (DNA): TGCAGTGCTCCTGGCCCCAGCGGGCTGAGCACCGGGGAGCTGTTTTTT.

This clonotype was counted many times. This sequence joins TRBV7-3 and TRBJ2-2; the match to TRBD2 covers 10 bases. The ends lost 1 base at V and 7 bases at J; junction bases unmatched: 6. The CDR3 has 16 amino acids. The germline CDR1 and CDR2 sequences are SGHTA and FQGTGA. This CDR3 reads CASSLMGSGRLGELFF. The CDR3 nucleotides read TGTGCCAGCAGCTTAATGGGTAGCGGGAGGCTCGGGGAGCTGTTTTTT.

The chain carries TRBV7-6 and TRBJ2-5; the D is unclear. V was trimmed by 3 bases and J by 5 bases, leaving 7 bases between them. This CDR3 is built from 12 residues. Germline-derived CDR1 and CDR2 are SGHVS and FNYEAQ. CDR3 region: CASSFSWETQYF. DNA of the CDR3: TGTGCCAGCAGCTTTAGCTGGGAGACCCAGTACTTC.